These 17 T cell receptor beta chains were sequenced from one sample in a study of shared clonotypes between healthy human individuals. Sequenced by immunoSEQ multiplex PCR; TCRdb stores in-frame clones only, minus some. The sample contains more than 2,000,000 clones, approximately 93% of which appear only once. Sequencing was performed on naive CD4+ T cells from PBMCs. Described subset: CD45RA+ positively selected. The receptors were sampled from a man in his late teens or twenties in good health. Some clones in this sample may be carry-over from other donors' samples.

Note on this clone: Other nucleotide sequences in the sample specify the same CDR3. The gene calls are TRBV15 and TRBJ2-7; TRBD2 aligns across 11 bases. CDR1 is LNHNV, CDR2 YYDKDF, per germline (reference sequence). This CDR3 is 15 amino acids long. V dropped 6 bases and J dropped 1; count of bases not matched to a gene: 5. The CDR3 region has the DNA TGTGCCACCAGTACCGGGACTAGCGGTTCCTACGAGCAGTACTTC. Its translation: CATSTGTSGSYEQYF.

Here the CDR3 DNA reads TGTGCCAGCAGCCCGACCCCTACGGATGAAAAACTGTTTTTT. Encoded protein: CASSPTPTDEKLFF. V usage is TRBV7-6 and J usage is TRBJ1-4; D is unresolved. The CDR3 is made up of 14 amino acids. Germline V gives CDR1 SGHVS, CDR2 FNYEAQ. Trimming took off 5 bases at V and 6 bases at J, with 13 bases between the two ends.

V and J are TRBV30 and TRBJ2-1, with 7 bases fitting TRBD2. CDR1 and CDR2 from the germline V gene are GTSNPN and SVGIG (reference sequence). There are 14 residues in the CDR3. With 2 bases clipped from V and 7 bases from J, the junction kept 8 bases outside the gene matches. CDR3 sequence: CAWSLGGRRNEQFF. For the CDR3, the DNA is TGTGCCTGGAGTCTCGGCGGGAGACGGAATGAGCAGTTCTTC.

The gene calls are TRBV7-2 and TRBJ2-1; no definite D call. Trimming removed 2 bases from V and 8 bases from J, with 7 bases in between. The CDR3 runs to 12 residues. CDR1 SGHTA and CDR2 FQGNSA come from the germline V gene. The CDR3 DNA is TGTGCCAGCAGCTTACCCGTGGATGAGCAGTTCTTC. Translating gives CASSLPVDEQFF.

The chain couples TRBV19 to TRBJ2-7, with a possible D match to TRBD2 (5 bases). The CDR3 covers 14 residues. V dropped 5 bases and J dropped 3 bases, with 14 bases sitting between them. The germline gives CDR1 LNHDA, CDR2 SQIVND (reference sequence). The chain's CDR3 is CASSYTGDYYEQYF. Here the CDR3 DNA reads TGTGCCAGTAGTTATACCGGAGACTACTACGAGCAGTACTTC. The full variable domain, with the rest looked up from reference TRBV19 and TRBJ2-7, is DGGITQSPKYLFRKEGQNVTLSCEQNLNHDAMYWYRQDPGQGLRLIYYSQIVNDFQKGDIAEGYSVSREKKESFPLTVTSAQKNPTAFYLCASSYTGDYYEQYFGPGTRLTVT.

The chain has TRBV5-1 and TRBJ2-1, with 8 nucleotides matching TRBD1. The V gene's germline CDR1 is SGHRS and CDR2 YFSETQ. Losses at the gene ends were 4 bases for V and 5 bases for J; bases not matched to a gene: 2. This CDR3 region has 13 residues. The CDR3 nucleotides read TGCGCCAGCAGCGAGGACAGGGACAATGAGCAGTTCTTC. Its protein is CASSEDRDNEQFF. The whole variable domain, filled in from reference TRBV5-1 and TRBJ2-1, reads KAGVTQTPRYLIKTRGQQVTLSCSPISGHRSVSWYQQTPGQGLQFLFEYFSETQRNKGNFPGRFSGRQFSNSRSEMNVSTLELGDSALYLCASSEDRDNEQFFGPGTRLTVL.

Concerning this clone: Other DNA sequences within the sample encode an identical CDR3. CDR3 residues: CASSLAGDGYTF. CDR3 DNA: TGCGCCAGCAGCTTGGCAGGAGATGGCTACACCTTC. This rearrangement joins TRBV5-1 to TRBJ1-2; D is unresolved. The ends were cut back, 0 bases at V and 6 bases at J, with 6 bases in the middle. Germline values: CDR1 SGHRS, CDR2 YFSETQ. The CDR3 loop spans 12 amino acids.

With respect to this clone: Other DNA variants within this sample encode the same CDR3. J is TRBJ2-7 and V is TRBV5-4; unclear D gene. CDR1 and CDR2 from the germline V gene are SGHNT and YYREEE (reference sequence). Trimming pared 0 bases from V and 3 bases from J, leaving 4 bases between. The CDR3 sequence is 12 residues long. The DNA of the CDR3 is TGTGCCAGCAGCTTGGGCGGCTACGAGCAGTACTTC. Its translation is CASSLGGYEQYF.

The chain recombines TRBV2 with TRBJ1-5; no clear D. CDR1 is SNHLY, CDR2 FYNNEI, per germline. CDR3 length equals 14 residues. V gave up 4 bases and J gave up 2 bases, with 9 bases separating them. Here the CDR3 reads CASSGGGRNQPQHF. The CDR3 bases are TGTGCCAGCAGTGGAGGAGGGCGCAATCAGCCCCAGCATTTT.

The chain employs TRBV2 and TRBJ2-3, with no clear D. The CDR3 sequence is 14 residues long. V dropped 8 bases and J dropped 0 bases, with 12 bases sitting between them. Germline V gives CDR1 SNHLY, CDR2 FYNNEI. DNA for the CDR3: TGTGCCAGCGGAACAGCCGCTAGCACAGATACGCAGTATTTT. Its translation is CASGTAASTDTQYF.

The chain employs TRBV5-4 and TRBJ2-2, with 12 nucleotides matching TRBD2. CDR1 and CDR2 (germline): SGHNT, YYREEE (reference sequence). CDR3 length equals 18 residues. The V and J ends lost 2 bases and 5 bases, in that order; junction bases with no gene match: 10. The CDR3 protein is CASSFPGTSGRTTGELFF. CDR3 coding DNA: TGTGCCAGCAGCTTTCCCGGGACTAGCGGGCGGACAACCGGGGAGCTGTTTTTT.

V is TRBV7-3 and J is TRBJ2-3; D not resolved. CDR1 and CDR2 from the germline V gene are SGHTA and FQGTGA. This CDR3 has 15 residues. The V gene lost 3 bases and the J gene lost 0 bases, with 10 bases spanning the gap. This chain's CDR3 is CASSFGGPSTDTQYF. CDR3 sequence (DNA): TGTGCCAGCAGCTTCGGCGGTCCTAGCACAGATACGCAGTATTTT.

This chain uses TRBV7-8 with TRBJ2-5; D is possibly TRBD2 (5 bases). Germline V gives CDR1 SGHVS, CDR2 FQNEAQ. Trimming stripped 6 bases from V and 1 base from J, with 12 bases between. CDR3 length: 14 residues. CDR3 nucleotides: TGTGCCAGCAGGAGAGACCGGGGCCAAGAGACCCAGTACTTC. Translated, it gives CASRRDRGQETQYF.

Here the CDR3 DNA reads TGTGCCAGCTCAGCCTTACAGGGTAGCAATCAGCCCCAGCATTTT. This codes for CASSALQGSNQPQHF. J is TRBJ1-5 and V is TRBV18, with D possibly TRBD1 on 6 matching bases. The CDR3 extends over 15 amino acids. V dropped 5 bases and J dropped 0 bases, with 11 bases sitting between them. The V gene's germline CDR1 is KGHSH and CDR2 LQKENI.

The gene calls are TRBV6-5 and TRBJ2-3, with 12 bases matching TRBD1. The CDR3 loop spans 16 amino acids. Trimming took 2 bases from V and 6 from J; bases not matched to a gene: 6. Germline V lookup: CDR1 MNHEY, CDR2 SVGAGI. For the CDR3, the DNA is TGTGCCAGCAGTTACCGCGGGACAGGGGGCGCGGATACGCAGTATTTT. Translating gives CASSYRGTGGADTQYF.

J is TRBJ2-5 and V is TRBV18; a weak D match, TRBD2 (5 bases). V lost 0 bases to trimming and J lost 5 bases, with 13 bases between them. This CDR3 is built from 15 residues. Germline loops: CDR1 KGHSH, CDR2 LQKENI. DNA of the CDR3: TGTGCCAGCTCACCACCGTCGCGGGCCGGGGAGACCCAGTACTTC. It encodes CASSPPSRAGETQYF.

The chain combines TRBV28 with TRBJ2-3; D remains unclear. V was clipped by 5 bases and J by 6 bases, with 15 bases between them. The CDR3 runs 14 residues. Germline V gives CDR1 MDHEN, CDR2 SYDVKM. This CDR3 is CASSPGSARDTQYF. In DNA, the CDR3 is TGTGCCAGCAGTCCAGGCTCTGCCCGGGATACGCAGTATTTT.